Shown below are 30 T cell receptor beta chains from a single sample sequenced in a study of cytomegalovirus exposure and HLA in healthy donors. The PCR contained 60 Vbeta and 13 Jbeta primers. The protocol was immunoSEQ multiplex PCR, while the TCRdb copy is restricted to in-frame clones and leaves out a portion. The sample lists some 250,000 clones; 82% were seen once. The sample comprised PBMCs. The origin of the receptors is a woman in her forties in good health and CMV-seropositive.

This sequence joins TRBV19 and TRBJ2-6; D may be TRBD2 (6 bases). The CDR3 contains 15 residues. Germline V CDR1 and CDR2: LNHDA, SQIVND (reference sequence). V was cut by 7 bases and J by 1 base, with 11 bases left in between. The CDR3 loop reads CASTSGVSGANVLTF. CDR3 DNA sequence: TGTGCCAGTACCTCGGGGGTGTCTGGGGCCAACGTCCTGACTTTC. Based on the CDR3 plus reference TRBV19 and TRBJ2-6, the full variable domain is DGGITQSPKYLFRKEGQNVTLSCEQNLNHDAMYWYRQDPGQGLRLIYYSQIVNDFQKGDIAEGYSVSREKKESFPLTVTSAQKNPTAFYLCASTSGVSGANVLTFGAGSRLTVL.

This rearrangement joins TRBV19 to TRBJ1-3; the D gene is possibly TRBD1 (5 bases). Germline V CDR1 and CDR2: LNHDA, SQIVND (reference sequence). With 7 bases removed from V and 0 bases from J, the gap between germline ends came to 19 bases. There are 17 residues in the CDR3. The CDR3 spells CASTTGPHTFSGNTIYF. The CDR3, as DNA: TGTGCCAGTACAACAGGACCTCATACCTTCTCTGGAAACACCATATATTTT.

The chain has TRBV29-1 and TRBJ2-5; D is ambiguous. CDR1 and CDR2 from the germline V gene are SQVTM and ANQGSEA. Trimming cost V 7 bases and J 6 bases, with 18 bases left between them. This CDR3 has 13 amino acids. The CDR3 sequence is CSARREPSQTQYF. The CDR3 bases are TGCAGCGCTCGTCGCGAGCCTTCACAGACCCAGTACTTC.

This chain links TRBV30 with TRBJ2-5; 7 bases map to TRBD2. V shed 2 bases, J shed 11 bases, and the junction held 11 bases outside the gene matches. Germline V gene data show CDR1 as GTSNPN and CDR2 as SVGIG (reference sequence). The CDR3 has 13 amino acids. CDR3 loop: CAWSRGGWWEQYF. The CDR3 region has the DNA TGTGCCTGGAGTCGCGGGGGTTGGTGGGAGCAGTACTTC.

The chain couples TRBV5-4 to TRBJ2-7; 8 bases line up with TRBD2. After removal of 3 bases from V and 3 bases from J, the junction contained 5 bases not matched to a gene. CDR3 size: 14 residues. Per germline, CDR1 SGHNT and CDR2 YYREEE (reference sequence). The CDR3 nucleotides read TGTGCCAGCAGCTCCACTAGCGGAGACTACGAGCAGTACTTC. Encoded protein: CASSSTSGDYEQYF.

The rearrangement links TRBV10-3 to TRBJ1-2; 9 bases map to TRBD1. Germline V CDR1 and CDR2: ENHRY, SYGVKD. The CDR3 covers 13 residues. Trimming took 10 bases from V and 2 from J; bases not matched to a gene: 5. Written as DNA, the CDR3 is TGTGCCAGTACAGGGGGCTCGAACTATGGCTACACCTTC. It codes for CASTGGSNYGYTF.

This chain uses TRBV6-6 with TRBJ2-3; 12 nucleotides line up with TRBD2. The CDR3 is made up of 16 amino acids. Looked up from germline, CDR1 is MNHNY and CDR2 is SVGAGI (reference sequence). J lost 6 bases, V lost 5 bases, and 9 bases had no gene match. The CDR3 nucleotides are TGTGCCAGCAGTCTCGTTACTGGACTAGCGGGGGATACGCAGTATTTT. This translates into CASSLVTGLAGDTQYF.

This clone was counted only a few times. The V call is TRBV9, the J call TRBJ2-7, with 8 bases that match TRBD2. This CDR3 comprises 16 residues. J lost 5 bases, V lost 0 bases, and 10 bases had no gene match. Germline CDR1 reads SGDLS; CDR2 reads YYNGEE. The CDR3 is CASSVAGGGLPHEQYF. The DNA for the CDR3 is TGTGCCAGCAGCGTAGCCGGGGGGGGACTCCCCCACGAGCAGTACTTC.

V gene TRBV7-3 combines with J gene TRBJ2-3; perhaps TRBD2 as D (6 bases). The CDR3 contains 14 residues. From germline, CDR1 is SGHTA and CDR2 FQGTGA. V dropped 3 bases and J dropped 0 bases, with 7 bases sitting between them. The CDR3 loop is CASSFGGSTDTQYF. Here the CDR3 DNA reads TGTGCCAGCAGCTTTGGGGGGAGCACAGATACGCAGTATTTT. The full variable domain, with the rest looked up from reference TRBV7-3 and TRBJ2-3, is GAGVSQTPSNKVTEKGKYVELRCDPISGHTALYWYRQSLGQGPEFLIYFQGTGAADDSGLPNDRFFAVRPEGSVSTLKIQRTERGDSAVYLCASSFGGSTDTQYFGPGTRLTVL.

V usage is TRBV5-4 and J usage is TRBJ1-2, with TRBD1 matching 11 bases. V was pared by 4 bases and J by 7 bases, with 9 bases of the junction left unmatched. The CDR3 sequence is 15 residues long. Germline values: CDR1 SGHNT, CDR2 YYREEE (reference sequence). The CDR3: CASSPRTGGAAGYTF. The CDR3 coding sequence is TGTGCCAGCAGCCCTAGGACAGGGGGCGCGGCTGGCTACACCTTC.

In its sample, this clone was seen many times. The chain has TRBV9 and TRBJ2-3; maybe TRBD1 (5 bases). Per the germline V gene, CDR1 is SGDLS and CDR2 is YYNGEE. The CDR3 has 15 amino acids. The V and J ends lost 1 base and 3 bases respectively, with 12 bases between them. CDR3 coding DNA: TGTGCCAGCAGCGTACAGGGCGCGCCTACAGATACGCAGTATTTT. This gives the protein CASSVQGAPTDTQYF.

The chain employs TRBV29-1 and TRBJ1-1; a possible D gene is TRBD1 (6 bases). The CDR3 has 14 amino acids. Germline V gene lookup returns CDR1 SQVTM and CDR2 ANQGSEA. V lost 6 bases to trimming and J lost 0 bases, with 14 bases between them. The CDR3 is CSVDLTGMNTEAFF. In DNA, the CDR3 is TGCAGCGTAGACTTGACAGGAATGAACACTGAAGCTTTCTTT.

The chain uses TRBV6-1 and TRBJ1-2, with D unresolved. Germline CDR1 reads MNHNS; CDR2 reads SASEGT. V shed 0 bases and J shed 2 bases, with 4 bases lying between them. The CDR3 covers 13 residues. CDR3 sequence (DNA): TGTGCCAGCAGTGAAGCGGAGAACTATGGCTACACCTTC. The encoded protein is CASSEAENYGYTF.

CDR3 in amino acids: CATSRDRDRYYNEQFF. CDR3 coding DNA: TGTGCCACCAGCAGGGACAGGGACAGGTATTACAATGAGCAGTTCTTC. This chain uses TRBV15 with TRBJ2-1; 8 bases agree with TRBD1. Germline CDR1 and CDR2: LNHNV and YYDKDF (reference sequence). CDR3 size: 16 residues. The trim removed 3 bases at V and 4 bases at J, leaving 8 bases unmatched.

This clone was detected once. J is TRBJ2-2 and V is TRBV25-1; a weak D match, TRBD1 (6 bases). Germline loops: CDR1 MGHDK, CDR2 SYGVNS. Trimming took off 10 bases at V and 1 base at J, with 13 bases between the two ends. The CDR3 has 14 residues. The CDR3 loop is CATSSDRNTGELFF. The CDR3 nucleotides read TGTGCCACCTCCTCGGACAGGAACACCGGGGAGCTGTTTTTT.

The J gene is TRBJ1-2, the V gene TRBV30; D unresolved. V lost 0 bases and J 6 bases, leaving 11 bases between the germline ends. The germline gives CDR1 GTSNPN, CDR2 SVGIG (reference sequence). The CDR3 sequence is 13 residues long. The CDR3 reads CAWSVRGSDGYTF. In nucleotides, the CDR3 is TGTGCCTGGAGTGTTAGAGGGAGTGATGGCTACACCTTC.

Here the CDR3 reads CASSPITGLNTEAFF. The CDR3 bases are TGTGCCAGCAGCCCGATTACTGGGCTGAACACTGAAGCTTTCTTT. The V gene is TRBV7-3, the J gene TRBJ1-1, with D unresolved. The CDR3 runs to 15 residues. CDR1 is SGHTA and CDR2 is FQGTGA in the germline V gene. V gave up 5 bases and J gave up 0 bases, with 13 bases separating them.

The CDR3 reads CAWSPGPQGGYTF. For the CDR3, the DNA is TGTGCCTGGAGTCCCGGGCCTCAGGGGGGCTACACCTTC. This chain links TRBV30 with TRBJ1-2; TRBD1 is a possible D gene (6 bases). The V gene's germline CDR1 is GTSNPN and CDR2 SVGIG (reference sequence). This CDR3 has 13 residues. Trimming shortened V by 2 bases and J by 8 bases, and 15 bases separated the two germline ends.

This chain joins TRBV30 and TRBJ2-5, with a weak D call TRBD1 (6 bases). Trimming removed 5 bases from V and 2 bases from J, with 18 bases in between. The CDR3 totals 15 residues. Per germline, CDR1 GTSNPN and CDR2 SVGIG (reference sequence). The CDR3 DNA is TGTGCCTGGCAGACCAGGGGTACCTTTCAAGAGACCCAGTACTTC. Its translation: CAWQTRGTFQETQYF. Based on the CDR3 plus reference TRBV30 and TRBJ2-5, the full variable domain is SQTIHQWPATLVQPVGSPLSLECTVEGTSNPNLYWYRQAAGRGLQLLFYSVGIGQISSEVPQNLSASRPQDRQFILSSKKLLLSDSGFYLCAWQTRGTFQETQYFGPGTRLLVL.

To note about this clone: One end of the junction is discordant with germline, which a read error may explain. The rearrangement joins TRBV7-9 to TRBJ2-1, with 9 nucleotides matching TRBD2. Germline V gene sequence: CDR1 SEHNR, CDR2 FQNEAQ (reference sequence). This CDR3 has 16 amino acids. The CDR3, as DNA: TGTTCCAGCAGCTCCTTTCCCGCGGGAGGGCTCAATGAGCAGTTCTTC. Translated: CSSSSFPAGGLNEQFF.

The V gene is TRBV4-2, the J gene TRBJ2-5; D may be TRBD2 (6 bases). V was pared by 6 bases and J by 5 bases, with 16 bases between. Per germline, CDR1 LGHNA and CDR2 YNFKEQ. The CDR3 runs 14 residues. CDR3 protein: CASRGLLLWETQYF. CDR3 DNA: TGTGCCAGCAGGGGACTCCTTTTATGGGAGACCCAGTACTTC.

The CDR3 bases are TGTGCCACGCGCGGCCAGGGTTACTACGAGCAGTACTTC. Protein product: CATRGQGYYEQYF. This sequence joins TRBV25-1 and TRBJ2-7, with TRBD1 as a possible D gene (5 bases). The CDR3 length is 13 residues. Per germline, CDR1 MGHDK and CDR2 SYGVNS. Trimming stripped 10 bases from V and 3 bases from J, with 16 bases between.

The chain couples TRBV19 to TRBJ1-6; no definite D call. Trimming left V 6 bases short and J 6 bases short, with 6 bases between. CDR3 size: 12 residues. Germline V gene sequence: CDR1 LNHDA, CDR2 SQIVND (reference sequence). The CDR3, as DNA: TGTGCCAGTAGCCTCAGTAATTCACCCCTCCACTTT. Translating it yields CASSLSNSPLHF.

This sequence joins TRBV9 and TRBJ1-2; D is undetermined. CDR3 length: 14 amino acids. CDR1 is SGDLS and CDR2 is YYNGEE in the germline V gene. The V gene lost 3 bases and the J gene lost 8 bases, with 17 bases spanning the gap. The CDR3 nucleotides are TGTGCCAGCAGCGAGGCCCCGGGGAGTCGCGGCTACACCTTC. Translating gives CASSEAPGSRGYTF.

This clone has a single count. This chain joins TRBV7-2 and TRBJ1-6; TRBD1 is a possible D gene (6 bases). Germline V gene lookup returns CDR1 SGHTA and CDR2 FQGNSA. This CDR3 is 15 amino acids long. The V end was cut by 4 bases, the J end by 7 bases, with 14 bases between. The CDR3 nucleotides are TGTGCCAGCAGCTGGGGACAATCTTCGAATTCACCCCTCCACTTT. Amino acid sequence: CASSWGQSSNSPLHF.

The CDR3 bases are TGTGCCAGCAGCTTTGGCGGGTCAAGCATAGGGTGGCCCCAGCATTTT. It specifies CASSFGGSSIGWPQHF. The chain uses TRBV12-1 and TRBJ1-5. TRBV12-1 has pseudogene status. This CDR3 region has 16 residues.

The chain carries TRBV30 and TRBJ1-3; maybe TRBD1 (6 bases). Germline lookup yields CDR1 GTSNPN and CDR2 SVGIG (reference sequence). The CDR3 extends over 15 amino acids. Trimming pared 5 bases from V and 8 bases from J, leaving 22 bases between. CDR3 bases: TGTGCCTGGGGTGAAGTGGACAGTCGGCGGCACACCATATATTTT. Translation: CAWGEVDSRRHTIYF.

CDR3 sequence (DNA): TGTGCCAGCAGTTACTCGTCCCGAGGGTCAGCCAACGTCCTGACTTTC. Protein sequence: CASSYSSRGSANVLTF. This chain connects TRBV6-6 to TRBJ2-6, with TRBD2 as a possible D gene (5 bases). This CDR3 has 16 residues. Per the germline V gene, CDR1 is MNHNY and CDR2 is SVGAGI (reference sequence). Deletions cut 0 bases from V and 7 bases from J, with 13 bases between.

CDR3 in amino acids: CASSWALGHEQYF. As DNA, the CDR3 is TGTGCCAGCAGCTGGGCTTTGGGACACGAGCAGTACTTC. The J gene is TRBJ2-5, the V gene TRBV7-6, with D perhaps being TRBD1 or TRBD2 (5 bases each). TRBJ2-7 explains the end of the DNA better; the J call may be wrong. The CDR3 totals 13 residues. Per the germline V gene, CDR1 is SGHVS and CDR2 is FNYEAQ.

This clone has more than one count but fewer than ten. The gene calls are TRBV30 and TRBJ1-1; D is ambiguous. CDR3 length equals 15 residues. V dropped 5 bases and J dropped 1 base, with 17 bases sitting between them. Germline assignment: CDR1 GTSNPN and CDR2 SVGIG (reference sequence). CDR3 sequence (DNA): TGTGCCTGGTCGCGCCCCGATAGAGAGAACACTGAAGCTTTCTTT. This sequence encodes CAWSRPDRENTEAFF.